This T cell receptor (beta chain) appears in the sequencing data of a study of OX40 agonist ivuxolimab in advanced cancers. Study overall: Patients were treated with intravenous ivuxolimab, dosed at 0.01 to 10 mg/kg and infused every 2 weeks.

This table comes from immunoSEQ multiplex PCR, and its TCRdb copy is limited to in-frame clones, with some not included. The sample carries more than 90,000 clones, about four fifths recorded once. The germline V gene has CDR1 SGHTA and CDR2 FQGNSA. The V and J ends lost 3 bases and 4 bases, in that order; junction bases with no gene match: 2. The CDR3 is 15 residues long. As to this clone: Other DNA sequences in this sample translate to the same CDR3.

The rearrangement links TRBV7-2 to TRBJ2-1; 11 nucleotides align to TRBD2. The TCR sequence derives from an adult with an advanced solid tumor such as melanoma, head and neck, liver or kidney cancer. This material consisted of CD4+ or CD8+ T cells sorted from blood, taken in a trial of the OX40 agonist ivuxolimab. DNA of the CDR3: TGTGCCAGCAGCTTGACTAGCGGGGTTTACAATGAGCAGTTCTTC. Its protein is CASSLTSGVYNEQFF.